There are many counts of the clone carrying this T cell receptor beta chain. It was RNA transcripts that yielded the amplified TCR beta CDR3 regions. The TCR CDR3 was amplified in a first-round RT-PCR using the HTBI primer set. MiXCR, run by TCRdb on the multiplex PCR reads, gives a single entry per CDR3 protein. The table records some 620,000 distinct CDR3 sequences, roughly 15% of them present only once. Uncontrolled infection, other autoimmune disease, pregnancy or lactation excluded patients. The authors took PBMCs from 10 ml fresh peripheral blood. The sample belongs to a study of T cells in Graves' hyperthyroidism and ophthalmopathy. The CDR3 contains 15 residues. Per germline, CDR1 MNHNS and CDR2 SASEGT. V was clipped by 8 bases and J by 0 bases, with 14 bases between them.

The rearrangement uses TRBV6-1 and TRBJ2-1; D not certain. Sequencing was performed on blood. This sequence was found in a woman under 40 with Graves' hyperthyroidism. The CDR3 protein is CASAGSASSYNEQFF. The CDR3 DNA reads TGTGCCAGCGCTGGGTCGGCGAGCTCCTACAATGAGCAGTTCTTC.